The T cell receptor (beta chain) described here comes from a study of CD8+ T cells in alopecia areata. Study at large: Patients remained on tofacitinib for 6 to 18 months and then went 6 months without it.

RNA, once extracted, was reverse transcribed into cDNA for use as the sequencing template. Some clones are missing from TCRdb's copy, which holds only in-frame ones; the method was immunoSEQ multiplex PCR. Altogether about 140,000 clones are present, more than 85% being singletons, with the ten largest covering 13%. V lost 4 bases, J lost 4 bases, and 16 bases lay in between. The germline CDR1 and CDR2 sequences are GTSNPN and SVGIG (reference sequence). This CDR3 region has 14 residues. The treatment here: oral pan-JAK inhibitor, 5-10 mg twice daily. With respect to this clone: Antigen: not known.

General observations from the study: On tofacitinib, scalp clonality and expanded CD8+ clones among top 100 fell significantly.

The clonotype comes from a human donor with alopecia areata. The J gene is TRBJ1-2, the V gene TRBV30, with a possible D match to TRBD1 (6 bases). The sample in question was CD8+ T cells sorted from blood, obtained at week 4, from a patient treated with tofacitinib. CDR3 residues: CAWINRGESYGYTF. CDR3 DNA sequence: TGTGCCTGGATAAATAGGGGGGAGTCCTATGGCTACACCTTC.